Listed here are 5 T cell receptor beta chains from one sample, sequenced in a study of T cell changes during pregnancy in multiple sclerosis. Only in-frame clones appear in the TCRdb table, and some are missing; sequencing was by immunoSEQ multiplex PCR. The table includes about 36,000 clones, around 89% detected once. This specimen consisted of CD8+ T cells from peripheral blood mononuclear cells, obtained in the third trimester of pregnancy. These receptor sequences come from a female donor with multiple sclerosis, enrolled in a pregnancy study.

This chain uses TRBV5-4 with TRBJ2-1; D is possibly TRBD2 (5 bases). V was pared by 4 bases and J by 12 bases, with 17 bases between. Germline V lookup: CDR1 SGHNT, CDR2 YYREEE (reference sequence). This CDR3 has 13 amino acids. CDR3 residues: CASSQYLAGGQFF. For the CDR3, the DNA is TGTGCCAGCAGCCAGTACCTCGCGGGCGGGCAGTTCTTC.

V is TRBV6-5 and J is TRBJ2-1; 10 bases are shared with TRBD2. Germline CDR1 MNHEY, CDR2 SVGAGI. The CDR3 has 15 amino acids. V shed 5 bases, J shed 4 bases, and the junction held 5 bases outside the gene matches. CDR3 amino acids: CASSRDSGGYNEQFF. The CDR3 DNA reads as TGTGCCAGCAGTCGCGATAGCGGGGGGTACAATGAGCAGTTCTTC.

CDR3: CASHGTGVGETQYF. In DNA form, the CDR3 reads TGTGCCAGCCACGGGACAGGGGTAGGAGAGACCCAGTACTTC. The genes are TRBV2 and TRBJ2-5; 10 bases are shared with TRBD1. Trimming at V came to 8 bases and at J to 4 bases, leaving 7 bases not matched to a gene. In germline, CDR1 is SNHLY, CDR2 FYNNEI. The CDR3 loop spans 14 amino acids.

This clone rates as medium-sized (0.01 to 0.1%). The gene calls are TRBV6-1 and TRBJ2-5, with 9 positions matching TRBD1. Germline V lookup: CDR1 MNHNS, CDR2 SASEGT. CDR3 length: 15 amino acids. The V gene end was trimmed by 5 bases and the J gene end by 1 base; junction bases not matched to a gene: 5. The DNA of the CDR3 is TGTGCCAGCAGTTTGACAGGGGGTACCCAAGAGACCCAGTACTTC. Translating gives CASSLTGGTQETQYF.

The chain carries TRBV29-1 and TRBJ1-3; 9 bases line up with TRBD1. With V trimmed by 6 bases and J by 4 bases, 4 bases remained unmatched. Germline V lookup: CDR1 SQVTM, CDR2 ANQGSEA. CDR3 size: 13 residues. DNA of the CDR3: TGCAGCGTGGACAGGGGTGAAGGAAACACCATATATTTT. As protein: CSVDRGEGNTIYF.